This is a list of T cell receptor beta chains from one sample in a study of CD8 T cells in ankylosing spondylitis. TCRdb recomputed calls from the 5' RACE reads with MiXCR, one row per CDR3 protein. The table lists 180,000 or so distinct CDR3 sequences, around 10% of them singletons. Sequenced: blood, either unsorted or a sorted T cell fraction (not recorded which). Receptors originate from a male donor with ankylosing spondylitis or in good health (not recorded which). CDR3s include the opening cysteine and the closing phenylalanine or tryptophan. The D gene is left open where the match is weak. Expanded clones are given a class, and other clones once, few, many or no size at all.

>TRBJ1-2|-|-|TRBV3-1
CASSQDLATAGAYGYTF
TGTGCCTCCAGCCAAGACTTGGCAACGGCAGGGGCCTATGGCTACACCTTC
>TRBJ2-7|many|-|TRBV6-1
CASSATEYSSYEQYF
TGTGCCAGCAGCGCTACAGAGTATAGCTCCTACGAGCAGTACTTC
>TRBJ2-3|-|TRBD2|TRBV11-1
CASSQRTSGTRDTQYF
TGTGCCAGCAGCCAACGGACTAGCGGGACTCGGGATACGCAGTATTTT
>TRBJ2-3|-|TRBD1|TRBV11-3
CASSFRTGEDTQYF
TGTGCCAGCAGCTTCAGGACAGGGGAGGATACGCAGTATTTT
>TRBJ1-1|medium-sized|TRBD1|TRBV5-1
CASRSGQANTEAFF
TGCGCCAGCAGGTCGGGACAGGCGAACACTGAAGCTTTCTTT
>TRBJ1-1|-|-|TRBV5-1
CASSLAYNTEAFF
TGCGCCAGCAGCTTGGCTTATAACACTGAAGCTTTCTTT
>TRBJ2-3|-|-|TRBV7-2
CASSPGLHLDVADTQYF
TGTGCCAGCAGCCCCGGACTACACCTAGATGTGGCAGATACGCAGTATTTT
>TRBJ2-2|many|-|TRBV12-3/TRBV12-4
CASSYLTRPGELFF
TGTGCCAGCAGTTACCTGACCCGACCCGGGGAGCTGTTTTTT
>TRBJ1-4|-|-|TRBV25-1
CASSEVSGATNEKLFF
TGTGCCAGCAGTGAAGTCTCTGGGGCAACTAATGAAAAACTGTTTTTT
>TRBJ2-5|few|TRBD2|TRBV12-3/TRBV12-4
CASTLRGAGQETQYF
TGTGCCAGCACCCTCCGGGGAGCGGGACAAGAGACCCAGTACTTC
>TRBJ2-7|many|TRBD2|TRBV2
CASSDAPPTSVIYEQYF
TGTGCCAGCAGTGATGCCCCTCCGACTAGCGTAATCTACGAGCAGTACTTC
>TRBJ1-3|many|-|TRBV12-3/TRBV12-4
CASSSLGFSGNTIYF
TGTGCCAGCAGTTCCCTAGGGTTCTCTGGAAACACCATATATTTT
>TRBJ2-1|-|TRBD2|TRBV5-1
CASSFGTSGPYNEQFF
TGCGCCAGCAGCTTTGGGACTAGCGGGCCTTACAATGAGCAGTTCTTC
>TRBJ2-2|-|-|TRBV18
CASSPTDNTGELFF
TGTGCCAGCTCACCAACCGATAACACCGGGGAGCTGTTTTTT
>TRBJ1-4|many|-|TRBV10-3
CAISVNPLPGEKLFF
TGTGCCATCAGTGTGAATCCCCTGCCTGGTGAAAAACTGTTTTTT
>TRBJ2-2|many|-|TRBV5-1
CASSFGQGLTGELFF
TGCGCCAGCAGCTTTGGGCAGGGACTTACCGGGGAGCTGTTTTTT
>TRBJ2-3|once|-|TRBV6-5
CASSYYFTDTQYF
TGTGCCAGCAGTTACTACTTCACGGATACGCAGTATTTT
>TRBJ2-1|many|-|TRBV5-8
CASSAEYNEQFF
TGTGCCAGCAGCGCTGAATACAATGAGCAGTTCTTC
>TRBJ1-6|many|-|TRBV5-6
CASSLGAEESPLHF
TGTGCCAGCAGCCTGGGGGCCGAGGAATCACCCCTCCACTTT
>TRBJ2-5|many|-|TRBV7-6
CASSLRTNRPETQYF
TGTGCCAGCAGCTTGAGGACCAATCGGCCAGAGACCCAGTACTTC
>TRBJ2-7|many|-|TRBV20-1
CSATSMNRVLEQYF
TGCAGTGCTACTAGCATGAACAGGGTCCTGGAGCAGTACTTC
>TRBJ2-1|few|TRBD2|TRBV14
CASSQDGVPGLARNEQFF
TGTGCCAGCAGCCAAGATGGGGTCCCGGGACTAGCTCGAAATGAGCAGTTCTTC
>TRBJ2-2|-|TRBD2|TRBV7-8
CASSASGRANTGELFF
TGTGCCAGCAGCGCTAGCGGGAGGGCCAACACCGGGGAGCTGTTTTTT
>TRBJ1-1|many|-|TRBV3-1
CASSQAGDTQNTEAFF
TGTGCCAGCAGCCAAGCCGGGGACACCCAGAACACTGAAGCTTTCTTT
>TRBJ2-3|many|TRBD1|TRBV5-5
CASSRDRGFTQYF
TGTGCCAGCAGCAGAGACAGGGGATTTACGCAGTATTTT
>TRBJ2-3|many|TRBD1|TRBV19
CASSMGQGDPDTQYF
TGTGCCAGTAGTATGGGACAGGGTGACCCAGATACGCAGTATTTT
>TRBJ2-3|-|TRBD2|TRBV27
CASSFSSGVATQYF
TGTGCCAGCAGTTTCTCGAGCGGGGTAGCTACGCAGTATTTT
>TRBJ1-6|few|-|TRBV5-6
CASSLTTGSPLHF
TGTGCCAGCAGTCTCACAACAGGTTCACCCCTCCACTTT
>TRBJ2-7|many|-|TRBV24-1
CATSDLQGGRYEQYF
TGTGCCACCAGTGATTTACAGGGCGGCCGCTACGAGCAGTACTTC
>TRBJ2-3|many|-|TRBV12-3/TRBV12-4
CASTLQGLGEDTQYF
TGTGCCAGCACCCTCCAGGGATTGGGTGAAGATACGCAGTATTTT
>TRBJ2-6|many|TRBD1|TRBV5-1
CASSRTPGQGDSGANVLTF
TGCGCCAGCAGCCGCACCCCGGGACAGGGGGACTCTGGGGCCAACGTCCTGACTTTC
>TRBJ1-5|few|-|TRBV12-3/TRBV12-4
CASSLRQGGDQPQHF
TGTGCCAGCAGTTTACGGCAGGGAGGGGATCAGCCCCAGCATTTT
>TRBJ2-5|few|-|TRBV12-3/TRBV12-4
CASTVGRETQYF
TGTGCCAGCACCGTTGGGAGAGAGACCCAGTACTTC
>TRBJ1-2|many|TRBD1|TRBV7-8
CASSVRPDRAGGGYTF
TGTGCCAGCAGCGTCCGCCCTGACAGGGCGGGGGGTGGCTACACCTTC
>TRBJ2-1|few|TRBD2|TRBV6-1
CARRGLAGEHNEQFF
TGTGCCAGGAGGGGACTAGCGGGAGAGCACAATGAGCAGTTCTTC
>TRBJ1-1|-|-|TRBV18
CASSPLGALSTEAFF
TGTGCCAGCTCACCACTCGGGGCCCTGAGTACTGAAGCTTTCTTT
>TRBJ1-2|few|TRBD1|TRBV10-3
CAIGGTDGYTF
TGTGCCATCGGCGGGACAGATGGCTACACCTTC
>TRBJ2-5|few|-|TRBV5-1
CASSPMDGQETQYF
TGCGCCAGCAGCCCCATGGACGGCCAAGAGACCCAGTACTTC
>TRBJ2-1|many|-|TRBV12-3/TRBV12-4
CASSFSNSYNEQFF
TGTGCCAGCAGTTTTAGCAACTCCTACAATGAGCAGTTCTTC
>TRBJ1-1|many|-|TRBV29-1
CSVARDSMNTEAFF
TGCAGCGTTGCCCGGGACTCGATGAACACTGAAGCTTTCTTT
>TRBJ1-2|many|-|TRBV6-1
CASSAAVLEYAGYTF
TGTGCCAGCAGTGCGGCAGTGTTGGAATATGCTGGCTACACCTTC